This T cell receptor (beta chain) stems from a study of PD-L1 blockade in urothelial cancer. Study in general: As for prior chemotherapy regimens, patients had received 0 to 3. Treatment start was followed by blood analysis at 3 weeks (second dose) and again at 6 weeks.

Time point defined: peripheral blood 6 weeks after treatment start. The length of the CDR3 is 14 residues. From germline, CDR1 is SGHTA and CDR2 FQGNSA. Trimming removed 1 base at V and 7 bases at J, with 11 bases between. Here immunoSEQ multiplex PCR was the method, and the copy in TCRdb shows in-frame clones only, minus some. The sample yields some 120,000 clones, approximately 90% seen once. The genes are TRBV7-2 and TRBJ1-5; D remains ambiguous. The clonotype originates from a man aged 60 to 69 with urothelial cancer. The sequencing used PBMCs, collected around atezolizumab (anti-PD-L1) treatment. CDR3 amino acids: CASSLVITGQPQHF. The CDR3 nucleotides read TGTGCCAGCAGCTTAGTCATAACGGGGCAGCCCCAGCATTTT. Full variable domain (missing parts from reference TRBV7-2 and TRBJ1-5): GAGVSQSPSNKVTEKGKDVELRCDPISGHTALYWYRQSLGQGLEFLIYFQGNSAPDKSGLPSDRFSAERTGGSVSTLTIQRTQQEDSAVYLCASSLVITGQPQHFGDGTRLSIL.